The T cell receptor beta chain described here comes from a study of radiation and T cells in renal cell carcinoma. As to time point: baseline pretreatment blood. The treatment is: 15 Gy SBRT to primary tumor, nephrectomy 4 weeks later. Clear cell pathology was present in this patient's renal cell carcinoma. For this clone: The antigen is unknown.

Sequenced by immunoSEQ multiplex PCR; TCRdb stores in-frame clones only, minus some. Of 150,000 or so clones in the sample, less than 90% were seen once. CDR1 and CDR2 from the germline V gene are SGHAT and FQNNGV. V trimming: 5 bases; J trimming: 1 base; junction bases outside the gene matches: 4. The CDR3 runs 15 residues. Study-level results: From baseline, blood top tumor clonotypes peaked at 2 weeks post-radiation.

Sequences were derived from blood, sampled from a patient whose treatment included radiotherapy and nephrectomy. The TCR originated in a woman in her 70s with renal cell carcinoma. The genes are TRBV11-2 and TRBJ2-1, with 8 bases lining up with TRBD1. The CDR3 nucleotides read TGTGCCAGCAGCCCCGGACAGGGTTCCTACAATGAGCAGTTCTTC. Encoded protein: CASSPGQGSYNEQFF.